This paragraph reports one TCR beta chain. Its antigen is as yet unknown. The PCR ran on 60 Vbeta and 13 Jbeta primers. Data came from immunoSEQ multiplex PCR; TCRdb stores just in-frame clones and leaves some out. The sample yields roughly 200,000 clones, 82% seen once. The data were obtained in a study of cytomegalovirus exposure and HLA in healthy donors. The study's findings and limits: Among immune exposure information, only CMV serostatus was available. Likely technical artifact: a cluster of highly shared sequence variants.

Germline V gives CDR1 GTSNPN, CDR2 SVGIG (reference sequence). With V trimmed by 2 bases and J by 3 bases, 10 bases remained unmatched. This CDR3 has 18 amino acids. The clonotype was recovered from a woman in her thirties or forties in good health and CMV-seronegative. Sequenced material: PBMCs. The rearrangement joins TRBV30 to TRBJ2-1; 13 nucleotides line up with TRBD2. The CDR3 sequence is CAWSNSLAGGILYNEQFF. The CDR3 DNA follows: TGTGCCTGGAGTAACTCACTAGCGGGAGGGATCCTCTACAATGAGCAGTTCTTC.